One sample yielded the 8 T cell receptor beta chains listed below, sequenced in a study of T cell repertoires in cytomegalovirus infection. TCRdb redid the calling of the reads with MiXCR, one entry per CDR3 protein. The table records some 390,000 distinct CDR3 sequences, less than 20% of them present only once. The sample comprised PBMCs. These receptors were obtained from a human donor in good health (CMV status not recorded). Some clones in this sample may be carry-over from other donors' samples.

This clonotype was picked up a small number of times. V usage is TRBV5-1 and J usage is TRBJ2-1, with 12 bases matching TRBD2. CDR1 SGHRS and CDR2 YFSETQ come from the germline V gene. The V segment lost 7 bases and the J segment 7 bases; nucleotides outside the gene matches: 9. The CDR3 has 15 residues. The CDR3 DNA is TGCGCCAGCTCAGGACTAGCGGGGTTCATGAATGAGCAGTTCTTC. It yields the protein CASSGLAGFMNEQFF.

The genes are TRBV7-8 and TRBJ2-2; D gene ambiguous. The CDR3 totals 13 residues. The germline V gene has CDR1 SGHVS and CDR2 FQNEAQ. Trimming took 1 base from V and 12 from J, leaving 12 bases between them. The CDR3 here is CASSLERPSQLFF. CDR3 bases: TGTGCCAGCAGCTTAGAGAGGCCTTCGCAGCTGTTTTTT.

The table lists this clonotype with a few counts. The chain joins TRBV19 to TRBJ2-2, with D possibly being TRBD2 (6 bases). V was shortened by 7 bases and J by 1 base, with 10 bases between the two germline ends. Germline V gene data show CDR1 as LNHDA and CDR2 as SQIVND (reference sequence). This CDR3 has 14 amino acids. This CDR3 is CASTWTKNTGELFF. The CDR3, as DNA: TGTGCCAGTACCTGGACTAAGAACACCGGGGAGCTGTTTTTT.

Only a few counts were recorded for this clonotype. V gene TRBV12-5 combines with J gene TRBJ1-4; D call uncertain. The CDR3 runs to 11 residues. CDR1 LGHNT and CDR2 FRNRAP come from the germline V gene. CDR3 sequence: CAPEAPEKLFF. The CDR3 nucleotides are TGTGCCCCTGAGGCCCCCGAAAAACTGTTTTTT. Combining the CDR3 with reference TRBV12-5 and TRBJ1-4 gives the whole variable domain DARVTQTPRHKVTEMGQEVTMRCQPILGHNTVFWYRQTMMQGLELLAYFRNRAPLDDSGMPKDRFSAEMPDATLATLKIQPSEPRDSAVYFCAPEAPEKLFFGSGTQLSVL.

This clonotype appeared a single time. CDR3 amino acids: CASSRTSGYYEQYF. CDR3 DNA sequence: TGCGCCAGCAGCCGGACTAGCGGGTACTACGAGCAGTACTTC. The chain uses TRBV4-3 and TRBJ2-7, with 11 bases matching TRBD2. V lost 4 bases and J lost 3; bases outside the gene matches: 2. Germline V gene sequence: CDR1 LGHNA, CDR2 YSLEER. The length of the CDR3 is 14 residues.

This clonotype was detected a few times. The chain links TRBV7-2 to TRBJ1-2, with D tentatively TRBD1 (5 bases). Trimming cost V 7 bases and J 6 bases, with 18 bases left between them. Germline assignment: CDR1 SGHTA and CDR2 FQGNSA. CDR3 length: 14 amino acids. Here the CDR3 reads CASISGTTSDGYTF. DNA of the CDR3: TGTGCCAGCATCTCCGGGACGACCTCTGATGGCTACACCTTC.

This clonotype was found a few times. The chain is built from TRBV10-3 and TRBJ2-3, with D tentatively TRBD1 or TRBD2 (5 bases each). The V gene lost 6 bases and the J gene lost 4 bases, with 11 bases spanning the gap. The CDR3 has 13 residues. Germline V gene lookup returns CDR1 ENHRY and CDR2 SYGVKD. The CDR3 spells CAISEGPPDTQYF. The CDR3 DNA follows: TGTGCCATCAGCGAGGGGCCCCCAGATACGCAGTATTTT.

In nucleotides, the CDR3 is TGTGCCAGCAGCAAAGACAGGCCGCCCGCCGGGGAGCTGTTTTTT. This encodes CASSKDRPPAGELFF. This chain uses TRBV7-9 with TRBJ2-2; D possibly corresponds to TRBD1 (6 bases). V lost 5 bases, J lost 6 bases, and 16 bases lay in between. The CDR3 extends over 15 amino acids. Germline values: CDR1 SEHNR, CDR2 FQNEAQ (reference sequence).